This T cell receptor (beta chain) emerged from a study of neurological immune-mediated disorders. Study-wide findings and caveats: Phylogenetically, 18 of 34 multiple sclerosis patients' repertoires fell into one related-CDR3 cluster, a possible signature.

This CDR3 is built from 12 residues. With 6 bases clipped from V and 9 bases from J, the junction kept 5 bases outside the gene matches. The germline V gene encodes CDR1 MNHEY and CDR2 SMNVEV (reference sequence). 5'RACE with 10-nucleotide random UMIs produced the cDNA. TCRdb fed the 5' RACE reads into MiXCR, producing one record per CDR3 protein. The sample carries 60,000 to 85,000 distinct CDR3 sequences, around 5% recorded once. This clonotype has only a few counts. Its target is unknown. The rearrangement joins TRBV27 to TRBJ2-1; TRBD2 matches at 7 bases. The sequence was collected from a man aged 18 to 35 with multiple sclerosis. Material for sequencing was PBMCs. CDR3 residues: CASSTGRPEQFF. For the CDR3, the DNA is TGTGCCAGCAGCACCGGGAGGCCTGAGCAGTTCTTC.